The 21 T cell receptor beta chains listed next were all sequenced from one sample in a study of blood T cell repertoires in COVID-19. Assay used: immunoSEQ multiplex PCR; TCRdb lists only in-frame clones, some missing. The sample contains fewer than 250,000 clones, 84% of which appear only once. The material sequenced was PBMCs or T cells enriched from blood (not recorded which). These receptors all come from a woman in her thirties or forties who had recovered from COVID-19.

The chain employs TRBV2 and TRBJ2-7, with a possible D match to TRBD2 (5 bases). Germline CDR1 is SNHLY and CDR2 is FYNNEI. V lost 2 bases, J lost 0 bases, and 23 bases lay in between. The CDR3 spans 19 residues. The CDR3 here is CASSEQETLITRNSYEQYF. The CDR3 DNA reads as TGTGCCAGCAGTGAACAGGAAACGCTTATTACTAGAAACTCCTACGAGCAGTACTTC.

This chain uses TRBV3-1 (or the pseudogene TRBV3-2) with TRBJ2-3; 7 positions agree with TRBD2. The junction had 8 bases not matched to a gene; V was cut back by 1 base and J by 1 base. Germline V lookup: CDR1 LGHDT, CDR2 YNNKEL (reference sequence). The CDR3 sequence is 17 residues long. The CDR3 loop is CASSQAGAGSRTDTQYF. As DNA, the CDR3 is TGTGCCAGCAGCCAAGCTGGAGCGGGGTCCCGCACAGATACGCAGTATTTT.

The gene calls are TRBV18 and TRBJ1-3; D may be TRBD1 (5 bases). The CDR3 totals 16 residues. From germline, CDR1 is KGHSH and CDR2 LQKENI. V was pared by 2 bases and J by 2 bases, with 13 bases between. DNA of the CDR3: TGTGCCAGCTCACCAGCCGGGGGTAACCCTGGAAACACCATATATTTT. This gives the protein CASSPAGGNPGNTIYF.

The chain recombines TRBV7-8 with TRBJ2-3; 10 positions match TRBD2. The V and J ends lost 4 bases and 2 bases, in that order; junction bases with no gene match: 6. Germline-derived CDR1 and CDR2 are SGHVS and FQNEAQ. CDR3 size: 16 residues. The CDR3 here is CASSSGLAAPTDTQYF. DNA of the CDR3: TGTGCCAGCAGCTCAGGACTAGCGGCCCCCACAGATACGCAGTATTTT.

The V gene is TRBV3-1 (or the pseudogene TRBV3-2), the J gene TRBJ1-6; 7 bases match TRBD1. Germline CDR1 is LGHDT and CDR2 is YNNKEL (reference sequence). There are 16 residues in the CDR3. Trimming removed 0 bases from V and 8 bases from J; junction bases left unmatched: 7. The CDR3 nucleotides read TGTGCCAGCAGCCAAGACGGGACAGTGAGATATTCACCCCTCCACTTT. It specifies CASSQDGTVRYSPLHF.

As concerns this clone: At the DNA level, this CDR3 is encoded by other sequences in the same sample as well. The chain uses TRBV2 and TRBJ1-5; a weak D match, TRBD1 (6 bases). V was trimmed by 2 bases and J by 1 base, leaving 6 bases between them. CDR1 and CDR2 from the germline V gene are SNHLY and FYNNEI. CDR3 size: 14 residues. CDR3 in DNA: TGTGCCAGCAGTGAACAGGGGAGCAATCAGCCCCAGCATTTT. It translates to CASSEQGSNQPQHF.

This chain connects TRBV6-2 or TRBV6-3 to TRBJ1-5; D is perhaps TRBD1 (6 bases). V shed 0 bases and J shed 1 base, with 13 bases lying between them. The CDR3 loop spans 17 amino acids. Looked up from germline, CDR1 is MNHEY and CDR2 is SVGEGT. CDR3 DNA sequence: TGTGCCAGCAGTTACTCGAGATCAGGGGCAAGCAATCAGCCCCAGCATTTT. Translating gives CASSYSRSGASNQPQHF.

The genes are TRBV28 and TRBJ2-5; D unclear. The germline V gene encodes CDR1 MDHEN and CDR2 SYDVKM. The CDR3 is 13 amino acids. V lost 6 bases and J 5 bases, leaving 13 bases between the germline ends. Here the CDR3 reads CASRVSGRETQYF. The CDR3 DNA sequence: TGTGCCAGCAGGGTGTCAGGCCGGGAGACCCAGTACTTC.

V is TRBV18 and J is TRBJ1-2, with D unresolved. This CDR3 is built from 13 residues. V dropped 3 bases and J dropped 6 bases, with 11 bases sitting between them. From germline, CDR1 is KGHSH and CDR2 LQKENI. As DNA, the CDR3 is TGTGCCAGCTCACCTATGGCGGGTCATGGCTACACCTTC. Translating it yields CASSPMAGHGYTF.

The chain joins TRBV19 to TRBJ1-1; the D gene is possibly TRBD1 (6 bases). Per germline, CDR1 LNHDA and CDR2 SQIVND (reference sequence). The ends were cut back, 3 bases at V and 2 bases at J, with 13 bases in the middle. The CDR3 extends over 15 amino acids. DNA of the CDR3: TGTGCCAGTAGTATTGGGGACATTTTAAACACTGAAGCTTTCTTT. Translating it yields CASSIGDILNTEAFF.

V usage is TRBV5-1 and J usage is TRBJ2-7, with 8 bases lining up with TRBD2. The CDR3 is 14 residues long. V shed 2 bases and J 3 bases; nucleotides not matched to a gene: 4. The V gene's germline CDR1 is SGHRS and CDR2 YFSETQ. The CDR3: CASSFSGDNYEQYF. The CDR3 region has the DNA TGCGCCAGCAGCTTTAGCGGGGATAACTACGAGCAGTACTTC.

The V gene is TRBV19, the J gene TRBJ2-1; maybe TRBD2 (6 bases). Trimming removed 3 bases from V and 11 bases from J, with 8 bases in between. Germline V gene lookup returns CDR1 LNHDA and CDR2 SQIVND (reference sequence). The CDR3 runs 11 residues. The DNA for the CDR3 is TGTGCCAGTAGTATGACTAGTAAGCAGTTCTTC. This translates into CASSMTSKQFF.

The J gene is TRBJ1-1, the V gene TRBV30; D remains unclear. Germline V gene lookup returns CDR1 GTSNPN and CDR2 SVGIG (reference sequence). This CDR3 contains 12 residues. V was shortened by 2 bases and J by 5 bases, with 9 bases between the two germline ends. The chain's CDR3 is CAWSRGRTEAFF. For the CDR3, the DNA is TGTGCCTGGAGTCGAGGGCGGACTGAAGCTTTCTTT.

This clone was recorded only once. This rearrangement joins TRBV7-8 to TRBJ1-2, with 7 bases that match TRBD1. CDR1 and CDR2 from the germline V gene are SGHVS and FQNEAQ. This CDR3 is 14 amino acids long. The trim removed 5 bases at V and 7 bases at J, leaving 10 bases unmatched. Here the CDR3 reads CASSASRDRAGYTF. The CDR3 DNA is TGTGCCAGCAGCGCCTCCCGTGACAGGGCTGGCTACACCTTC.

J is TRBJ2-1 and V is TRBV10-2, with TRBD2 matching 14 bases. J gave up 10 bases and V 8 bases, and 10 bases lay outside the gene matches. The germline CDR1 and CDR2 sequences are WSHSY and SAAADI. This CDR3 spans 15 amino acids. The CDR3 DNA reads as TGCGCCAGCGGATGGGGACTAGCGGGAGTAAACGAGCAGTTCTTC. It yields the protein CASGWGLAGVNEQFF.

V usage is TRBV7-8 and J usage is TRBJ1-1; D not resolved. Germline CDR1 is SGHVS and CDR2 is FQNEAQ. Trimming pared 0 bases from V and 1 base from J, leaving 3 bases between. This CDR3 spans 13 amino acids. For the CDR3, the DNA is TGTGCCAGCAGCTTAGCCAGGAACACTGAAGCTTTCTTT. Its protein product is CASSLARNTEAFF.

This clone was observed a single time. This chain connects TRBV7-8 to TRBJ2-3, with D perhaps TRBD2 (5 bases). V was clipped by 2 bases and J by 0 bases, with 15 bases between them. CDR3 length equals 17 residues. CDR1 is SGHVS and CDR2 is FQNEAQ in the germline V gene. CDR3 residues: CASSLRRAASSTDTQYF. The CDR3, as DNA: TGTGCCAGCAGCTTACGGCGGGCCGCTTCTAGCACAGATACGCAGTATTTT. Supplemented by reference TRBV7-8 and TRBJ2-3, the full variable domain reads GAGVSQSPRYKVAKRGQDVALRCDPISGHVSLFWYQQALGQGPEFLTYFQNEAQLDKSGLPSDRFFAERPEGSVSTLKIQRTQQEDSAVYLCASSLRRAASSTDTQYFGPGTRLTVL.

This chain links TRBV18 with TRBJ2-7; D possibly corresponds to TRBD1 (6 bases). CDR3 size: 13 residues. V lost 1 base, J lost 2 bases, and 6 bases lay in between. Germline V lookup: CDR1 KGHSH, CDR2 LQKENI. CDR3 sequence (DNA): TGTGCCAGCTCACCACAGGGGGCCTACGAGCAGTACGTC. Protein: CASSPQGAYEQYV.

The rearrangement joins TRBV30 to TRBJ1-2; weak D call: TRBD1 (5 bases). Trimming cost V 2 bases and J 7 bases, with 11 bases left between them. The germline gives CDR1 GTSNPN, CDR2 SVGIG (reference sequence). The CDR3 loop spans 12 amino acids. In DNA, the CDR3 is TGTGCCTGGAGTCCGCGGACATTTGGCTACACCTTC. As protein: CAWSPRTFGYTF.

V is TRBV5-1 and J is TRBJ2-2; D might be TRBD1 (7 bases). Germline V gene lookup returns CDR1 SGHRS and CDR2 YFSETQ. The V and J ends lost 3 bases and 4 bases respectively, with 10 bases between them. The CDR3 contains 14 residues. CDR3 DNA sequence: TGCGCCAGCAGCTCGGAGGGGGCCACCGGGGAGCTGTTTTTT. Amino acid sequence: CASSSEGATGELFF.

This clone appeared once. This sequence joins TRBV7-3 and TRBJ2-3; possibly TRBD1 for D (6 bases). The V gene's germline CDR1 is SGHTA and CDR2 FQGTGA. V was trimmed by 6 bases and J by 4 bases, leaving 14 bases between them. The CDR3 consists of 14 residues. CDR3 residues: CASSPGVAADTQYF. The CDR3 bases are TGTGCCAGCAGTCCAGGGGTAGCTGCAGATACGCAGTATTTT.